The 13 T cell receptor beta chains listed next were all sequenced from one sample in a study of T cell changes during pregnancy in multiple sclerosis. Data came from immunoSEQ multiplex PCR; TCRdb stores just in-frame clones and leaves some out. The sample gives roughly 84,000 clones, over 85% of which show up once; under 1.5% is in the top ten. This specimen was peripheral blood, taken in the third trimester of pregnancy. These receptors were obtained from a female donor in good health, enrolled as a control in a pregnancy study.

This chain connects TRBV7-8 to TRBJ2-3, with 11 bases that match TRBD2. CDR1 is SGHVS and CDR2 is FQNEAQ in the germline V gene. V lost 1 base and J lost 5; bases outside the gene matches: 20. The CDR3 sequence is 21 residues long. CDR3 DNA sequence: TGTGCCAGCAGCTTAGACTGGCGGCCTAGAGGTAGCGGGAGGGCACGAGATACGCAGTATTTT. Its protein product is CASSLDWRPRGSGRARDTQYF.

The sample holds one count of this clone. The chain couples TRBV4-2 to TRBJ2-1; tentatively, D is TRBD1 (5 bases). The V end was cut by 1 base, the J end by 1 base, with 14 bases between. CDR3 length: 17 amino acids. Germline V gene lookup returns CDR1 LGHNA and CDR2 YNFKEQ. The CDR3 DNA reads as TGTGCCAGCAGCCAAGTAGGGGTTAGCATGTCCTACAATGAGCAGTTCTTC. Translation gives CASSQVGVSMSYNEQFF.

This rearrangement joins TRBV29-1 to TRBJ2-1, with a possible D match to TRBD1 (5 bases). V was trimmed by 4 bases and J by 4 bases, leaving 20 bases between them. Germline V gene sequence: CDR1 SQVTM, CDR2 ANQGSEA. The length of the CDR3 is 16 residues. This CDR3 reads CSVAPQGKVLYNEQFF. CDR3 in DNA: TGCAGCGTTGCTCCGCAGGGCAAGGTCCTTTACAATGAGCAGTTCTTC.

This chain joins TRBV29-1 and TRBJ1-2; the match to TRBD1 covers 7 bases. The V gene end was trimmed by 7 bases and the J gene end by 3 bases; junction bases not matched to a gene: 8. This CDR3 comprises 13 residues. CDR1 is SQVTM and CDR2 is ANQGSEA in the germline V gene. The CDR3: CSALAGGYYGYTF. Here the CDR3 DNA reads TGCAGCGCCCTAGCAGGGGGGTACTATGGCTACACCTTC.

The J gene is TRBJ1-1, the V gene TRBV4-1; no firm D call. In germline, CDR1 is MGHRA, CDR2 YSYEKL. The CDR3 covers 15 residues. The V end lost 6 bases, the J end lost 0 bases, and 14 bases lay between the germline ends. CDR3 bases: TGCGCCAGCAGAAAAACCACAGCCATGAACACTGAAGCTTTCTTT. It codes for CASRKTTAMNTEAFF.

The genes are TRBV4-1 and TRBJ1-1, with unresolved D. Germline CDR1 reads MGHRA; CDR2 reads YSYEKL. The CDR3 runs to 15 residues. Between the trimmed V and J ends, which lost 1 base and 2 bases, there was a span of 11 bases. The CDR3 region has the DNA TGCGCCAGCAGCCAAGGGTTGCATCTAAACACTGAAGCTTTCTTT. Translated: CASSQGLHLNTEAFF.

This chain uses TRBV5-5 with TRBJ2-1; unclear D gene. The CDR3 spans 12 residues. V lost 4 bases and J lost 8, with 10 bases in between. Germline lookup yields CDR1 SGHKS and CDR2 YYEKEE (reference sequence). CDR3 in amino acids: CASSDFLYEQFF. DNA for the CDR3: TGTGCCAGCAGCGACTTCTTGTATGAGCAGTTCTTC.

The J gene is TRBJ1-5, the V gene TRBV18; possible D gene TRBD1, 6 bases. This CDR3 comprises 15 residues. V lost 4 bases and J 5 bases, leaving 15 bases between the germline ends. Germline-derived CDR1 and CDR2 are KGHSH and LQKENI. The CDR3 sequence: CASSQGGGAYQPQHF. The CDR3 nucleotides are TGTGCCAGCTCACAGGGCGGGGGCGCCTATCAGCCCCAGCATTTT.

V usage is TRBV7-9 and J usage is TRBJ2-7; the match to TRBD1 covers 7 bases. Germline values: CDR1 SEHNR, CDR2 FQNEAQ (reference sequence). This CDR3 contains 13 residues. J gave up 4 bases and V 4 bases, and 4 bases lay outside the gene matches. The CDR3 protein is CASSSDRVYEQYF. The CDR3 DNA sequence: TGTGCCAGCAGCTCAGACAGGGTATACGAGCAGTACTTC. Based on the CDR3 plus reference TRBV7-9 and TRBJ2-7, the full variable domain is DTGVSQNPRHKITKRGQNVTFRCDPISEHNRLYWYRQTLGQGPEFLTYFQNEAQLEKSRLLSDRFSAERPKGSFSTLEIQRTEQGDSAMYLCASSSDRVYEQYFGPGTRLTVT.

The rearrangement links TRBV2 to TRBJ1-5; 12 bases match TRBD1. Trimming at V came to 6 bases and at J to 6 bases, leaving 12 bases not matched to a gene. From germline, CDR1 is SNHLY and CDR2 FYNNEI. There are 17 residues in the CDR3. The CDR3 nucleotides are TGTGCCAGCAGGGGGAGCCGGGACAGGGGGCAAAGTCAGCCCCAGCATTTT. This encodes CASRGSRDRGQSQPQHF.

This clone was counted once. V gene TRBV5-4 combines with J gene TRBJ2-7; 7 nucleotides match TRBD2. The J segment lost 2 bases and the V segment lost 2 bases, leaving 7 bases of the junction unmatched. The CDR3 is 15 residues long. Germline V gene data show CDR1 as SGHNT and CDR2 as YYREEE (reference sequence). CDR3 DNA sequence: TGTGCCAGCAGCTTAACCGGGACTATGCCCTACGAGCAGTACTTC. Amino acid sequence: CASSLTGTMPYEQYF.

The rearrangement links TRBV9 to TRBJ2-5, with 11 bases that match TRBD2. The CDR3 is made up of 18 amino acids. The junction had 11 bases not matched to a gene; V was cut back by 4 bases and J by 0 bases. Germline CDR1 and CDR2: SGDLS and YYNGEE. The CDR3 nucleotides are TGTGCCAGCAGCTTAGGGGTTACTAGCGGGAGTTACCAAGAGACCCAGTACTTC. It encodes CASSLGVTSGSYQETQYF.

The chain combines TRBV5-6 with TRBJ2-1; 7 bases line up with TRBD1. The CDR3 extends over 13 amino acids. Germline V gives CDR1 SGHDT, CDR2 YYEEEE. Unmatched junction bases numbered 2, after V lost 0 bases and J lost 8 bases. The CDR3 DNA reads TGTGCCAGCAGCTTGGACCAGGGGGATGAGCAGTTCTTC. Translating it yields CASSLDQGDEQFF.